The 19 T cell receptor beta chains below all came from one sample that was sequenced in a study of beta chain features in type 1 diabetes (dated by TCRdb to the late 2010s). Libraries were made using the immunoSEQ multiplex PCR assay. The High Capacity cDNA Reverse Transcription Kit was used to reverse transcribe all of the isolated RNA, meaning that expressed TCRB transcripts were what got sequenced. TCRdb took this table from immuneACCESS and kept in-frame rearrangements with V and J called. Such tables lack part of the clones; where checked against another copy, unresolved V genes explain under half of the gap, and the rest is unexplained. In this sample the table shows around 350,000 clones, 10% to 15% of which occur a single time. The ten most abundant clones make up more than 0.015% of the sample. Source material: naive CD4+ T cells from blood. The cell subset or site label on this specimen signifies: true naive CD4+ T cells. These TCRs come from a man between 18 and 35 years old in good health.

The CDR3 loop reads CASSLVTGIQETQYF. The CDR3 DNA reads TGTGCCAGTAGTCTCGTGACAGGGATCCAAGAGACCCAGTACTTC. The rearrangement uses TRBV19 and TRBJ2-5; 7 bases agree with TRBD1. The CDR3 is made up of 15 amino acids. V lost 5 bases and J lost 1; bases outside the gene matches: 7. Germline V gene sequence: CDR1 LNHDA, CDR2 SQIVND (reference sequence).

This clone was counted a few times. The rearrangement uses TRBV2 and TRBJ2-1, with TRBD1 identical over 7 bases. V lost 8 bases, J lost 5 bases, and 6 bases stayed unmatched. Germline CDR1 SNHLY, CDR2 FYNNEI. CDR3 length: 13 amino acids. The CDR3 DNA reads TGTGCCAGCGTAAGGGGGCAGGACAATGAGCAGTTCTTC. Protein sequence: CASVRGQDNEQFF.

The CDR3 bases are TGTGCCAGCAACAGGGGCCAGGTCTACAATGAGCAGTTCTTC. It encodes CASNRGQVYNEQFF. This sequence joins TRBV2 and TRBJ2-1; 7 nucleotides align to TRBD1. V shed 7 bases and J 3 bases; nucleotides not matched to a gene: 6. The CDR3 is made up of 14 amino acids. Germline V gene lookup returns CDR1 SNHLY and CDR2 FYNNEI.

This clone was seen only a few times. In nucleotides, the CDR3 is TGTGCCAGCAGTGTGGTAGAGAGGAATGAGCAGTTCTTC. Residues: CASSVVERNEQFF. This chain uses TRBV6-5 with TRBJ2-1; D gene unclear. The CDR3 consists of 13 residues. With 5 bases removed from V and 7 bases from J, the gap between germline ends came to 12 bases. Germline-derived CDR1 and CDR2 are MNHEY and SVGAGI.

This clone was observed a few times. The chain recombines TRBV27 with TRBJ2-3, with 10 bases aligning to TRBD2. Per the germline V gene, CDR1 is MNHEY and CDR2 is SMNVEV (reference sequence). Trimming at V came to 6 bases and at J to 5 bases, leaving 8 bases not matched to a gene. This CDR3 is 15 amino acids long. CDR3 sequence reads: CASRSRLAGEDTQYF. The CDR3 nucleotides read TGTGCCAGCAGATCTCGGCTAGCGGGAGAAGATACGCAGTATTTT.

The J gene is TRBJ2-1, the V gene TRBV7-3; D is ambiguous. V was shortened by 1 base and J by 4 bases, with 8 bases between the two germline ends. The V gene's germline CDR1 is SGHTA and CDR2 FQGTGA. The CDR3 totals 14 residues. The CDR3 nucleotides read TGTGCCAGCAGCTTAAATCGCGAATACAATGAGCAGTTCTTC. Its translation is CASSLNREYNEQFF. Drawing the rest from reference TRBV7-3 and TRBJ2-1, the complete variable domain is GAGVSQTPSNKVTEKGKYVELRCDPISGHTALYWYRQSLGQGPEFLIYFQGTGAADDSGLPNDRFFAVRPEGSVSTLKIQRTERGDSAVYLCASSLNREYNEQFFGPGTRLTVL.

This clone was detected a few times. The chain carries TRBV28 and TRBJ2-5; 10 bases align to TRBD2. This CDR3 region has 18 residues. Trimming cost V 3 bases and J 6 bases; bases outside gene matches: 16. CDR1 is MDHEN, CDR2 SYDVKM, per germline. As DNA, the CDR3 is TGTGCCAGCAGTTTCATATCTAGCGGGAGCGCCGTCGAGAAGACCCAGTACTTC. The encoded protein is CASSFISSGSAVEKTQYF. The whole variable domain, remainder taken from reference TRBV28 and TRBJ2-5, is DVKVTQSSRYLVKRTGEKVFLECVQDMDHENMFWYRQDPGLGLRLIYFSYDVKMKEKGDIPEGYSVSREKKERFSLILESASTNQTSMYLCASSFISSGSAVEKTQYFGPGTRLLVL.

V is TRBV6-5 and J is TRBJ2-3; a weak D match, TRBD1 (5 bases). Looked up from germline, CDR1 is MNHEY and CDR2 is SVGAGI. The V end was cut by 3 bases, the J end by 1 base, with 8 bases between. The CDR3 loop spans 14 amino acids. DNA for the CDR3: TGTGCCAGCAGTTATCGCAGGGGCACAGATACGCAGTATTTT. This encodes CASSYRRGTDTQYF.

V and J are TRBV21-1 and TRBJ2-3; the D segment call TRBD2 is taken from the table without a DNA check. TRBV21-1 is a documented pseudogene. CDR3 size: 16 residues. In DNA, the CDR3 is TGTGCCAGCACTGGGACTAGCGGACCTAGCACAGATACGCAGTATTTT. It is translated as CASTGTSGPSTDTQYF.

The chain links TRBV29-1 to TRBJ2-3; the match to TRBD1 covers 9 bases. Germline trimming cut 4 bases from V and 2 bases from J; bases unmatched to any gene: 4. CDR3 size: 14 residues. Per germline, CDR1 SQVTM and CDR2 ANQGSEA. Written as DNA, the CDR3 is TGCAGCGTTGGCGGGACAGGGCTCACAGATACGCAGTATTTT. It yields the protein CSVGGTGLTDTQYF.

The chain combines TRBV4-3 with TRBJ1-4; D ambiguous. Germline V CDR1 and CDR2: LGHNA, YSLEER. The CDR3 is 19 amino acids. V lost 1 base and J lost 5, with 23 bases in between. CDR3 sequence reads: CASSQGWSLSGVQNEKLFF. In nucleotides, the CDR3 is TGCGCCAGCAGCCAAGGGTGGAGCCTAAGCGGGGTTCAAAATGAAAAACTGTTTTTT.

This chain links TRBV6-1 with TRBJ2-7; perhaps TRBD2 as D (5 bases). Trimming removed 6 bases from V and 2 bases from J, with 14 bases in between. Per germline, CDR1 MNHNS and CDR2 SASEGT. The CDR3 runs 14 residues. The CDR3 loop is CASRDQAATYEQYF. Here the CDR3 DNA reads TGTGCCAGCAGGGACCAAGCGGCGACCTACGAGCAGTACTTC.

This clone was found a few times. Other nucleotide sequences in the sample specify the same CDR3. This chain uses TRBV20-1 with TRBJ2-7; D not resolved. Trimming cost V 4 bases and J 3 bases, with 7 bases left between them. The length of the CDR3 is 11 residues. CDR1 is DFQATT, CDR2 SNEGSKA, per germline (reference sequence). The CDR3 loop reads CSATLSYEQYF. The CDR3 region has the DNA TGCAGTGCTACCCTAAGCTACGAGCAGTACTTC.

There are a few counts of this clone. This rearrangement joins TRBV5-6 to TRBJ2-5; D possibly corresponds to TRBD1 (5 bases). Germline lookup yields CDR1 SGHDT and CDR2 YYEEEE. Trimming shortened V by 3 bases and J by 5 bases, and 14 bases separated the two germline ends. This CDR3 comprises 14 residues. The CDR3 loop reads CASSSSGIGETQYF. CDR3 in DNA: TGTGCCAGCAGCTCCTCAGGGATCGGTGAGACCCAGTACTTC.

In regard to this clone: Other DNA sequences in this sample translate to the same CDR3. The chain uses TRBV7-2 and TRBJ2-3; 9 bases line up with TRBD1. The V and J ends lost 3 bases and 6 bases, in that order; junction bases with no gene match: 1. The CDR3 totals 13 residues. Germline assignment: CDR1 SGHTA and CDR2 FQGNSA. CDR3 residues: CASSFTGGDTQYF. The CDR3 bases are TGTGCCAGCAGCTTTACAGGGGGCGATACGCAGTATTTT.

This clone was seen more than once but under ten times. V usage is TRBV28 and J usage is TRBJ2-1; TRBD2 aligns across 7 bases. This CDR3 is built from 15 residues. The ends lost 6 bases at V and 3 bases at J; junction bases unmatched: 8. Germline values: CDR1 MDHEN, CDR2 SYDVKM. The CDR3 is CASSTAGDFYNEQFF. CDR3 bases: TGTGCCAGCAGCACCGCGGGAGATTTCTACAATGAGCAGTTCTTC.

This clone was observed a handful of times. The gene calls are TRBV4-3 and TRBJ1-5; TRBD1 matches 7 bases. V gave up 0 bases and J gave up 3 bases; unmatched junction bases: 8. Germline CDR1 and CDR2: LGHNA and YSLEER. The CDR3 consists of 17 residues. In DNA, the CDR3 is TGCGCCAGCAGCCAAGACCCGGGACAGACCTACAATCAGCCCCAGCATTTT. It encodes CASSQDPGQTYNQPQHF.

The rearrangement joins TRBV7-2 to TRBJ2-2; D possibly corresponds to TRBD2 (5 bases). Germline V gene sequence: CDR1 SGHTA, CDR2 FQGNSA. The CDR3 length is 16 residues. V was trimmed by 1 base and J by 2 bases, leaving 11 bases between them. The CDR3 region is CASSLEWLANTGELFF. The CDR3, as DNA: TGTGCCAGCAGCTTAGAGTGGCTAGCCAACACCGGGGAGCTGTTTTTT.

This clone was picked up a small number of times. This rearrangement joins TRBV7-9 to TRBJ2-5, with D possibly TRBD2 on 6 matching bases. The V gene lost 3 bases and the J gene lost 5 bases, with 16 bases spanning the gap. The CDR3 is 15 residues long. Germline V gene lookup returns CDR1 SEHNR and CDR2 FQNEAQ (reference sequence). The CDR3 DNA sequence: TGTGCCAGCAGCTTCCTTGATACCGGAGGGGAGACCCAGTACTTC. It codes for CASSFLDTGGETQYF.